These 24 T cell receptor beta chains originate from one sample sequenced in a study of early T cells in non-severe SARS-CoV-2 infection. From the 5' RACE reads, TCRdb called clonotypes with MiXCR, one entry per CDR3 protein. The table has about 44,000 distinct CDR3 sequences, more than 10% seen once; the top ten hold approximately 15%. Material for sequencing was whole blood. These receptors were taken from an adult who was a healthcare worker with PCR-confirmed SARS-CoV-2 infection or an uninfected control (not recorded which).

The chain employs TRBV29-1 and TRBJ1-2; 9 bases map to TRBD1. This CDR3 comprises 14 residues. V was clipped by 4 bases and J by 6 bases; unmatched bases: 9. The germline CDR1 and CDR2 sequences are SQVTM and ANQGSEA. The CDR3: CSVGVQGALNGYTF. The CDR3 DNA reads TGCAGCGTTGGAGTACAGGGGGCATTGAATGGCTACACCTTC. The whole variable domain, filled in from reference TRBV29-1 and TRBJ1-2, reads SAVISQKPSRDICQRGTSLTIQCQVDSQVTMMFWYRQQPGQSLTLIATANQGSEATYESGFVIDKFPISRPNLTFSTLTVSNMSPEDSSIYLCSVGVQGALNGYTFGSGTRLTVV.

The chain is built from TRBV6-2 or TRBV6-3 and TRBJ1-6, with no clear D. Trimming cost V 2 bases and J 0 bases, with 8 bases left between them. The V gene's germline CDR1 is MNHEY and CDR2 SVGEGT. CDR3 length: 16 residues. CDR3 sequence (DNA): TGTGCCAGCAGTTACAGGAGGAGCTCCTATAATTCACCCCTCCACTTT. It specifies CASSYRRSSYNSPLHF.

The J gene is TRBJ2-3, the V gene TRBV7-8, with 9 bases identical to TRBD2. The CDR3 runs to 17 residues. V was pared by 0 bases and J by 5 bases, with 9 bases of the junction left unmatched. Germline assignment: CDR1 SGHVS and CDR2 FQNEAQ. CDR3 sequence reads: CASSLARRGGLGDTQYF. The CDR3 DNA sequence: TGTGCCAGCAGCTTAGCGAGGCGGGGGGGCCTCGGAGATACGCAGTATTTT.

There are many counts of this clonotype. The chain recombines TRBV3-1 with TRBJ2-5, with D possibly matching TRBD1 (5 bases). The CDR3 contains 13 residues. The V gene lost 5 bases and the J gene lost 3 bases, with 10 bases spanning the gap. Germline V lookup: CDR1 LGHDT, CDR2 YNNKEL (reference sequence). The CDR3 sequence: CASSEGAEETQYF. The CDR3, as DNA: TGTGCCAGCAGCGAAGGGGCGGAAGAGACCCAGTACTTC.

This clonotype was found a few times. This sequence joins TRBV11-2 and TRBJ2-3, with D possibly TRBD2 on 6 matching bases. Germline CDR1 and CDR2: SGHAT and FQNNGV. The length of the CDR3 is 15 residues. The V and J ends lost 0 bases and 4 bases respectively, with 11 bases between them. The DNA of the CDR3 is TGTGCCAGCAGCTTAGAAAGGGGAGGTGCAGATACGCAGTATTTT. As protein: CASSLERGGADTQYF. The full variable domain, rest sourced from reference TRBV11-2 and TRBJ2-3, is EAGVAQSPRYKIIEKRQSVAFWCNPISGHATLYWYQQILGQGPKLLIQFQNNGVVDDSQLPKDRFSAERLKGVDSTLKIQPAKLEDSAVYLCASSLERGGADTQYFGPGTRLTVL.

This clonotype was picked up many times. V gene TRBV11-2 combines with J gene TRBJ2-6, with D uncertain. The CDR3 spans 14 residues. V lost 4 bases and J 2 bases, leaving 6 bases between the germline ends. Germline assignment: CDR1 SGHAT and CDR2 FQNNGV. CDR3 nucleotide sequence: TGTGCCAGCAGCTATGTAGCTGGGGCCAACGTCCTGACTTTC. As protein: CASSYVAGANVLTF.

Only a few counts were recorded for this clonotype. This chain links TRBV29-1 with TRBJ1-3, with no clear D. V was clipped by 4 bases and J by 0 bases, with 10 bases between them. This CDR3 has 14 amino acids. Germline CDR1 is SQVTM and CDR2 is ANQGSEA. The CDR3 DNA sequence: TGCAGCGTTGTTGTGGGCAGCTCTGGAAACACCATATATTTT. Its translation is CSVVVGSSGNTIYF.

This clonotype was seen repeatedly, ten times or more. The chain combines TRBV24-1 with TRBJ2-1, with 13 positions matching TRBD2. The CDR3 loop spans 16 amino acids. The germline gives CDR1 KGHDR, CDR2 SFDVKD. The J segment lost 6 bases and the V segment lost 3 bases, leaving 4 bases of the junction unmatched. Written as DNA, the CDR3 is TGTGCCACCAGTGATCTGACTAGCGGGAGGCGCAATGAGCAGTTCTTC. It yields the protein CATSDLTSGRRNEQFF.

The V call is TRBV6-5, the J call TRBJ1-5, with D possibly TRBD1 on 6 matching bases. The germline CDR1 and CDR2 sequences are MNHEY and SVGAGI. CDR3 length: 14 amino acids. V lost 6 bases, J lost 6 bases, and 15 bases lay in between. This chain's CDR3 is CASSLQGLGQPQHF. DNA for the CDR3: TGTGCCAGCAGCCTACAGGGTTTAGGTCAGCCCCAGCATTTT.

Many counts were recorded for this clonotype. CDR3 in amino acids: CASSQGLAGALGEQYF. The CDR3 coding sequence is TGTGCCAGCAGCCAAGGACTAGCGGGGGCATTGGGCGAGCAGTACTTC. The chain joins TRBV7-9 to TRBJ2-7, with 13 bases matching TRBD2. The length of the CDR3 is 16 residues. The V gene end was trimmed by 5 bases and the J gene end by 6 bases; junction bases not matched to a gene: 10. Germline V lookup: CDR1 SEHNR, CDR2 FQNEAQ (reference sequence).

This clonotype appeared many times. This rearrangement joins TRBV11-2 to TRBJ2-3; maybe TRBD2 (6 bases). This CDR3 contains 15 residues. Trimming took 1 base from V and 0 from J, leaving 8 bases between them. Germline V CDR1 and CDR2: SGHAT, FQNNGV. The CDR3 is CASSLAGTSTDTQYF. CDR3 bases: TGTGCCAGCAGCTTAGCCGGGACTAGCACAGATACGCAGTATTTT.

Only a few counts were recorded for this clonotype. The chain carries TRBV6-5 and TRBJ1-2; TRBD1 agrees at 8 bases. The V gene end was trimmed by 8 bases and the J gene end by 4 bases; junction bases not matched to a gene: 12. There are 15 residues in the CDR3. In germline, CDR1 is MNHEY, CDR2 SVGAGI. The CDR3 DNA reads TGTGCCAGCGGACCGGGACAGGCCCTTCTCTATGGCTACACCTTC. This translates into CASGPGQALLYGYTF.

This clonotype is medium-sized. The CDR3 is CASSLADSTNEKLFF. CDR3 DNA sequence: TGTGCCAGCAGCTTGGCGGACTCAACTAATGAAAAACTGTTTTTT. The chain recombines TRBV7-9 with TRBJ1-4; D call uncertain. This CDR3 has 15 residues. Trimming pared 3 bases from V and 0 bases from J, leaving 8 bases between. CDR1 is SEHNR, CDR2 FQNEAQ, per germline (reference sequence).

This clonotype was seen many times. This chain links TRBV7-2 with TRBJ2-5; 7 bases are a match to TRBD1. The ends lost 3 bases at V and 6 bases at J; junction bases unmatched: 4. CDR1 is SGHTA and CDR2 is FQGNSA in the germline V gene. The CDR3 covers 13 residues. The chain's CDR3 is CASSFSDRQTQYF. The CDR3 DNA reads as TGTGCCAGCAGCTTCTCGGACAGGCAGACCCAGTACTTC.

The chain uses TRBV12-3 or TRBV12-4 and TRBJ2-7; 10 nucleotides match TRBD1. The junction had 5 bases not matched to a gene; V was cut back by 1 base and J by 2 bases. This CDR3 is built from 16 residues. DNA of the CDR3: TGTGCCAGCAGTTTAGATACCGGGACAGGGGCCTACGAGCAGTACTTC. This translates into CASSLDTGTGAYEQYF.

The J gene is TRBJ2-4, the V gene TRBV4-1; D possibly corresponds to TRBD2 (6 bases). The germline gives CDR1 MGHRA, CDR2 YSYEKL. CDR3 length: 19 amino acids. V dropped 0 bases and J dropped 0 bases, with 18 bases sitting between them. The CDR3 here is CASSQEGSGLILAKNIQYF. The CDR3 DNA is TGCGCCAGCAGCCAAGAAGGTAGCGGACTGATACTAGCCAAAAACATTCAGTACTTC.

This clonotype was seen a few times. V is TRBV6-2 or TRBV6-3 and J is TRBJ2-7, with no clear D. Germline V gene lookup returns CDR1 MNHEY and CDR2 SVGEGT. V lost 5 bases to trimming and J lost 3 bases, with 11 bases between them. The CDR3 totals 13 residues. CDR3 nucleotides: TGTGCCAGCAGTACCGACGGAATCTACGAGCAGTACTTC. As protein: CASSTDGIYEQYF.

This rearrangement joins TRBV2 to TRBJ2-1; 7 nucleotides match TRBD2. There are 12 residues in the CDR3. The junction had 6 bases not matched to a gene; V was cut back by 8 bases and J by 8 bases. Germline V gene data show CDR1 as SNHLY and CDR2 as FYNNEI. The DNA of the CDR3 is TGTGCCAGCTTCAGCGGGGCCCATGAGCAGTTCTTC. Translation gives CASFSGAHEQFF.

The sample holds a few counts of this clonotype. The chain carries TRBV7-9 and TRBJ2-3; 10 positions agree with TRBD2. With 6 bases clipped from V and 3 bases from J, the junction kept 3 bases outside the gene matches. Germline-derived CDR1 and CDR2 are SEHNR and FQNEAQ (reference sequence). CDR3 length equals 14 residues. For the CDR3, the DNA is TGTGCCAGCAGACGTAGCGGGAGGACAGATACGCAGTATTTT. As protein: CASRRSGRTDTQYF.

The CDR3 loop is CATITLEQLTSYEQYF. CDR3 nucleotides: TGTGCCACCATCACCTTAGAACAGCTAACAAGCTACGAGCAGTACTTC. The chain has TRBV15 and TRBJ2-7; D call uncertain. V lost 7 bases to trimming and J lost 3 bases, with 22 bases between them. The CDR3 length is 16 residues. Germline loops: CDR1 LNHNV, CDR2 YYDKDF (reference sequence).

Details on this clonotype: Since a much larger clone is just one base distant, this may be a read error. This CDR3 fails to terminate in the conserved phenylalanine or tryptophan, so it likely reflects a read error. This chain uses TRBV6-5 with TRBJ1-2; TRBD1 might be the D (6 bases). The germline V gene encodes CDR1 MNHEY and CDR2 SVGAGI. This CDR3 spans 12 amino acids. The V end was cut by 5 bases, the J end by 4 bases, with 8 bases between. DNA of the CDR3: TGTGCCAGCAGTCGGACAGCCTATGGCTACACCGTC. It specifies CASSRTAYGYTV.

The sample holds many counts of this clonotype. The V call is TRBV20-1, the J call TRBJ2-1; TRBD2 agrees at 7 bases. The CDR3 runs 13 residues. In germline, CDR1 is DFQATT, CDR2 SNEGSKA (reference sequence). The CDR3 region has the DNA TGCAGCCCTGATGGGGGGGTCTACAATGAGCAGTTCTTC. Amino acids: CSPDGGVYNEQFF.

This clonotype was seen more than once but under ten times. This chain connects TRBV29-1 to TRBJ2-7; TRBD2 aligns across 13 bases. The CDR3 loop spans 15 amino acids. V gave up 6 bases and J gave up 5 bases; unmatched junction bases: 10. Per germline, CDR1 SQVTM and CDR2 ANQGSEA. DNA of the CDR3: TGCAGCGTACTACGACTAGCGGGGGGAAAAGACGAGCAGTACTTC. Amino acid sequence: CSVLRLAGGKDEQYF.

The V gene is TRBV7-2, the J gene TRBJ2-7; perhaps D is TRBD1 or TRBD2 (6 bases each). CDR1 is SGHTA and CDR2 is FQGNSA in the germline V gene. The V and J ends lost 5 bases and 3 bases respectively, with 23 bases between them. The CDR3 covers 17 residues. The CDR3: CASSLGRGATSNYEQYF. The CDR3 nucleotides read TGTGCCAGCAGCCTCGGTAGGGGGGCCACCTCTAACTACGAGCAGTACTTC.